This T cell receptor (beta chain) stems from a study of T cells in localized non-small cell lung cancer (dated by TCRdb to the early 2020s). About the investigation overall: Comparing tumors with uninvolved tumor-adjacent lungs, the study looked at the T cell repertoires of fewer than 250 patients with early-stage NSCLC. All 240 or so NSCLC patients in the cohort were treatment-naive and had localized lung tumors that were resected. Of the NSCLC patients, about 130 were male and about a hundred were female, and the mean age was about 69 years. Overall results and qualifications from the work: A median of approximately 50 of the top 100 tumor clones turned up in the paired uninvolved adjacent lung, and about 28 of those clones also ranked among the top 100 of that same adjacent lung. Multi-region tumor sequencing was not performed, so intratumor heterogeneity could not be excluded. Because of the exploratory design, TCR variables were selected using unadjusted p-values without false-discovery rate correction. Longer overall survival was associated with higher T cell density in blood, whereas shorter survival was associated with higher clonality in adjacent lung. Uninvolved tumor-adjacent lung showed the highest T cell clonality, higher than tumor, which suggests more focused antigenic responses in the uninvolved tumor-adjacent lung.

At diagnosis, peripheral blood, uninvolved tumor-adjacent lung and tumor were collected and were preserved as a mix of fresh-frozen and FFPE material. For TCR repertoire profiling, blood samples were analyzed as peripheral blood mononuclear cells. The immunoSEQ Assay was used to sequence TCR beta CDR3 regions from DNA. The paper's data handling went like this. T cell density was computed as TCR beta template counts normalized to usable DNA estimated by amplifying housekeeping genes. The preseqR package was used to estimate richness by extrapolating to 400,000 templates for PBMC samples and to 120,000 templates for tissue samples. Clonality was taken to be one minus Pielou's evenness. Tissue-enriched TCRs were identified by differential abundance testing using productive amino-acid clonotypes, minimum total count 5 and alpha 0.1. The Jaccard Index and the Morisita Overlap Index were used to quantify repertoire overlap between compartments. GLIPH grouped TCR beta CDR3s together with public tetramer-defined viral CDR3s, and a viral motif had to include at least three viral sequences and show V-gene enrichment. TCRdb stores this immuneACCESS table with in-frame sequences only. Part of the clones is absent; in the studies checked, under half of the shortfall reflects unresolved V genes, and no reason is known for the rest. That table is the source of V, J and clone size, and D and trimming were worked out from the DNA. The sample table holds 64,000 or so clones, of which roughly 90% were seen once. Approximately 2% of the sample belongs to the ten largest clones.

Comment on this clone: Its antigen target is currently unknown. It has no much larger one-base neighbor in the sample; base qualities were not kept.

The CDR3 goes from the cysteine to the phenylalanine over 16 residues. The read is trimmed to its CDR3 DNA, 48 bases read in frame from base 1. V is reduced by 4 bases and J by 3 bases, leaving a spacing of 16 bases between them. CDR1 MNHEY and CDR2 SMNVEV were looked up in the germline V gene (reference sequence). The chain is made from TRBV27 and TRBJ2-1; the D gene is possibly TRBD2, with 5 bases matching. This clonotype originated in a woman aged 35 to 75 with stage I lung adenocarcinoma. The sample was peripheral blood, taken before any cancer treatment. The CDR3 in this case is CASSSDWLGNYNEQFF. Read as DNA, the sequence is TGTGCCAGCAGTTCGGACTGGCTGGGGAACTACAATGAGCAGTTCTTC.